This T cell receptor beta chain was profiled in a study of T cell repertoires in cytomegalovirus infection. Across the study: Both CMV infection and a matching HLA type were indicated by public TCR beta signatures.

This clonotype was seen a few times. No antigen is known for it. The germline CDR1 and CDR2 sequences are WSHSY and SAAADI. With V trimmed by 3 bases and J by 4 bases, 2 bases remained unmatched. The CDR3 has 13 amino acids. TCRdb reprocessed the reads via MiXCR and lists one record per CDR3 protein. The repertoire holds around 210,000 distinct CDR3 sequences, roughly 6.5% seen once, with roughly 6% in the top ten. Regarding the study as a whole: HLA-C-restricted CMV clonotypes gave the most frequent clonotype in two of eight donors. Public TCR beta family frequency separated CMV-and-HLA carriers, including in an independent cohort.

The sequenced material came from PBMCs. This receptor was taken from a human donor in good health (CMV status not recorded). Some clones in this sample may be carry-over from other donors' samples. The rearrangement links TRBV10-2 to TRBJ1-1, with TRBD1 identical over 7 bases. Here the CDR3 DNA reads TGCGCCAGCAGTGATTACAGGGGCACTGAAGCTTTCTTT. It encodes CASSDYRGTEAFF.